This TCR beta chain was retrieved from a study of T cell responses to AZD1222 COVID-19 vaccine. This CDR3 contains 14 residues. TCRdb's copy holds only in-frame clones and misses some; the assay was immunoSEQ multiplex PCR. Here the sample spans about 160,000 clones, over 75% being singletons. The clonotype was recovered from an adult who received the AZD1222 COVID-19 vaccine. This sequence joins TRBV12-2 and TRBJ2-5; the table assigns TRBD2, which was not confirmed against the DNA. TRBV12-2 is reported as a pseudogene. Sequencing was performed on peripheral blood, taken 28 days after the second AZD1222 dose. CDR3 amino acids: CASRLSRIRETQYF. CDR3 coding DNA: TGTGCAAGTCGCTTATCTCGAATTCGGGAGACCCAGTACTTC.